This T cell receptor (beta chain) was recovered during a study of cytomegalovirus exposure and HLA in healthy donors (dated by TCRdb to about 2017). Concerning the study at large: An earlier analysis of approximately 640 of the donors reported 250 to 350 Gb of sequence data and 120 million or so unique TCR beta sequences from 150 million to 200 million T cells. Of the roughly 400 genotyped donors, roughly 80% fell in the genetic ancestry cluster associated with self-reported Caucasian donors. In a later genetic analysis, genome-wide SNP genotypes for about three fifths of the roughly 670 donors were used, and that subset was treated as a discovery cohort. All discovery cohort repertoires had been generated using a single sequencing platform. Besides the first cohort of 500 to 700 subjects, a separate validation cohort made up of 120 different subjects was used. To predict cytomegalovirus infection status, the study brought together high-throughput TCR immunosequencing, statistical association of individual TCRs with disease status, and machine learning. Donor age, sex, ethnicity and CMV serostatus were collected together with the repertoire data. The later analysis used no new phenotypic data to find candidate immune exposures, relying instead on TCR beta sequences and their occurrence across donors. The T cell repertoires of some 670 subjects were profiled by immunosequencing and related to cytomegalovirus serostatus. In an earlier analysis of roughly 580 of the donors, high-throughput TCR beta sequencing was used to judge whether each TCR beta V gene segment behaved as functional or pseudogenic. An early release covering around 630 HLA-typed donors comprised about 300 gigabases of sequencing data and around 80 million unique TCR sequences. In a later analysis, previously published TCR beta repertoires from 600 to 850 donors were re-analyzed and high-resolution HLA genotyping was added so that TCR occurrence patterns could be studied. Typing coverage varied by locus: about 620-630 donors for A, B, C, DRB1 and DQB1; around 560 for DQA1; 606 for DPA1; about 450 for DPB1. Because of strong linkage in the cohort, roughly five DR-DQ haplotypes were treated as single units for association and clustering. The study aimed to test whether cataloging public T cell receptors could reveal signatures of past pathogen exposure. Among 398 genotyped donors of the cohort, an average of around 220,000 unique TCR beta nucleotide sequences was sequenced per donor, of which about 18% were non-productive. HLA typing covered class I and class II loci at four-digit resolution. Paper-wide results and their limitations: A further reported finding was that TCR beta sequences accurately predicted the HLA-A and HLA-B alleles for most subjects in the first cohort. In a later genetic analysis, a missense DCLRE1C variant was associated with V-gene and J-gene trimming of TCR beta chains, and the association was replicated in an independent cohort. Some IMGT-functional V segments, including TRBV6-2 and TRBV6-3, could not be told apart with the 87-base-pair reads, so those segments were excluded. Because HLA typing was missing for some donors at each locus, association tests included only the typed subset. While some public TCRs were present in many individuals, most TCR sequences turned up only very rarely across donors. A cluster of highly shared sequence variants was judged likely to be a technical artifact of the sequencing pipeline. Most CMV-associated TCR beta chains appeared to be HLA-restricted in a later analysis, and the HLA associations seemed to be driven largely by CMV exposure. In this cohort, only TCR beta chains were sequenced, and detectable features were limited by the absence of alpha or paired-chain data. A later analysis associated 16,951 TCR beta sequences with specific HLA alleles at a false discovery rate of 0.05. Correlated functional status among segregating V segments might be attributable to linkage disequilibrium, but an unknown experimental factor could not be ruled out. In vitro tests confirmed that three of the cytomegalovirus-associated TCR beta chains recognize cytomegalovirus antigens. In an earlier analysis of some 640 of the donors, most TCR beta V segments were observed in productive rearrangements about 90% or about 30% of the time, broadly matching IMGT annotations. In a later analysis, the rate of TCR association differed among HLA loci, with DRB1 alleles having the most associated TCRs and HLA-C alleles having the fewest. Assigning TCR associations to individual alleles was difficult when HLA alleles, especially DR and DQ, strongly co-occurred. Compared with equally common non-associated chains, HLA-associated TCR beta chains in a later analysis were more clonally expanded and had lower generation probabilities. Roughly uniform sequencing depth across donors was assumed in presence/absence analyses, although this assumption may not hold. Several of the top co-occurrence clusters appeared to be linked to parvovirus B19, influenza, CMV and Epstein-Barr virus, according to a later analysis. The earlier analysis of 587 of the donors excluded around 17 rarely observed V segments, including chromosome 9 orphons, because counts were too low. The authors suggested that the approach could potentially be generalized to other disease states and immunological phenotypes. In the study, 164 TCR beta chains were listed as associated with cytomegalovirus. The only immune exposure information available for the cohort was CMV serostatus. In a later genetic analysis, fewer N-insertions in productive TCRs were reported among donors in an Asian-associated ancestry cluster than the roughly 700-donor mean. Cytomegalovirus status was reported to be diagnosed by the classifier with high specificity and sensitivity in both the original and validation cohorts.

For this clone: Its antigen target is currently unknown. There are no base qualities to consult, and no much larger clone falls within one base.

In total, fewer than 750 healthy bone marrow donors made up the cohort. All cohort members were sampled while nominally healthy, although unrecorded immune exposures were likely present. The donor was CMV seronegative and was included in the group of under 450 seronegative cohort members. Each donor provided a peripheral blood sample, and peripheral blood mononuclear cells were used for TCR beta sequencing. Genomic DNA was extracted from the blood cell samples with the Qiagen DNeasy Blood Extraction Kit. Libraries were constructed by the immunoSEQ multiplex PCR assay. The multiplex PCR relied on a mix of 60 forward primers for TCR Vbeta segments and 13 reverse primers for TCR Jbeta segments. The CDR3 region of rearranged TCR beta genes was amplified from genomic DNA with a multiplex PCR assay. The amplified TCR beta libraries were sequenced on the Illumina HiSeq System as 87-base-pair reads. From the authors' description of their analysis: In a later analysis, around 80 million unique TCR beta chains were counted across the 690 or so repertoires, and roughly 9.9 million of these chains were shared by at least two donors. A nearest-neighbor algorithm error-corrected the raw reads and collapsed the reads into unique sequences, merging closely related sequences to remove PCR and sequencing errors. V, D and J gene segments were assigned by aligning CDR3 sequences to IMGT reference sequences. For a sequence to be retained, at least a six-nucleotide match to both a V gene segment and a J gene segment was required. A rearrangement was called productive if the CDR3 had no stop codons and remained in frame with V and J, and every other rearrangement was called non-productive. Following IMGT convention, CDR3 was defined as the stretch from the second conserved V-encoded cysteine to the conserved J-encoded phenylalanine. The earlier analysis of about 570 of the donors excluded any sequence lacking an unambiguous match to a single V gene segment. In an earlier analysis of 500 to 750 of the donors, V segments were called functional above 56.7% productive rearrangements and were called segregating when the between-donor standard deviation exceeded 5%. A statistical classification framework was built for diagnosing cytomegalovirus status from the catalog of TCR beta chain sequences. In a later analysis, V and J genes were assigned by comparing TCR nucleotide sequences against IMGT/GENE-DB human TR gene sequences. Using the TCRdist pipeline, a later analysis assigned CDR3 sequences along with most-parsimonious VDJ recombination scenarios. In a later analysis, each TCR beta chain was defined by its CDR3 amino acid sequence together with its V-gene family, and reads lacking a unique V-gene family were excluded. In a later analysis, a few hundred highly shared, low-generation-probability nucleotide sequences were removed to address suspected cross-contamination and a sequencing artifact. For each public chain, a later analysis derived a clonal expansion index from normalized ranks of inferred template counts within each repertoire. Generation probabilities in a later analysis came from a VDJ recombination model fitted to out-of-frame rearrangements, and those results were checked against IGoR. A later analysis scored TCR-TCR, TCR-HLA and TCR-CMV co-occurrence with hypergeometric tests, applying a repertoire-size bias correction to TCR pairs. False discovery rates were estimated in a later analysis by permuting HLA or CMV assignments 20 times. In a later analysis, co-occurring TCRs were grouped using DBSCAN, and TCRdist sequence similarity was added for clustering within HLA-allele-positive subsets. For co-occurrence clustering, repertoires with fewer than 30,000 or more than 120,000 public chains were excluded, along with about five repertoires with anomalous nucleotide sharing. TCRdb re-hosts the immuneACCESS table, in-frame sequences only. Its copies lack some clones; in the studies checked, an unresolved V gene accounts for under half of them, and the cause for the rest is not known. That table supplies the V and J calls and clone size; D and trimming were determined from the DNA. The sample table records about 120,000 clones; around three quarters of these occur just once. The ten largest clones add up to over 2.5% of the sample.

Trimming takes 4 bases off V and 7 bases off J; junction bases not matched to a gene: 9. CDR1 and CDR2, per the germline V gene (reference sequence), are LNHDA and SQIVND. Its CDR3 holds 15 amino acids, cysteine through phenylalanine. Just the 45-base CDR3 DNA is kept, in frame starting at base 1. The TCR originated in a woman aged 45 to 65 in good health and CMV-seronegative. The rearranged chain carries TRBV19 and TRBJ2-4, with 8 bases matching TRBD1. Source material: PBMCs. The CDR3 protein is CASSTDRQGSNIQYF. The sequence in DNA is TGTGCCAGTAGTACAGACCGACAGGGGAGCAACATTCAGTACTTC.